This T cell receptor beta chain originates from a study of OX40 agonist ivuxolimab in advanced cancers. Study findings and constraints: Clonal expansion was seen in CD4+ and CD8+ blood T cells by week 6 at 0.1 to 3.0 mg/kg.

Libraries were prepared by immunoSEQ multiplex PCR; TCRdb keeps only in-frame clonotypes and omits some of them. The sample holds roughly 70,000 clones; around 90% are singletons and the top ten take under 7.5%. To note about this clone: Its antigen is undetermined.

The CDR3 length is 13 residues. Unmatched junction bases numbered 9, after V lost 3 bases and J lost 11 bases. Germline V gene sequence: CDR1 SNHLY, CDR2 FYNNEI. This TCR came from an adult with an advanced solid tumor such as melanoma, head and neck, liver or kidney cancer. The sample in question was CD4+ or CD8+ T cells sorted from blood, obtained in a trial of the OX40 agonist ivuxolimab. The J gene is TRBJ1-1, the V gene TRBV2; 7 bases are a match to TRBD1. CDR3: CASSDLTGSWAFF. CDR3 nucleotide sequence: TGTGCCAGCAGTGATTTGACAGGGTCGTGGGCTTTCTTT. The variable domain in full, with the rest retrieved from reference TRBV2 and TRBJ1-1, is EPEVTQTPSHQVTQMGQEVILRCVPISNHLYFYWYRQILGQKVEFLVSFYNNEISEKSEIFDDQFSVERPDGSNFTLKIRSTKLEDSAMYFCASSDLTGSWAFFGQGTRLTVV.